These T cell receptor beta chains were read from a single sample in a study of shared clonotypes between healthy human individuals. The data were produced by immunoSEQ multiplex PCR, yet TCRdb's version contains in-frame clones alone and is incomplete. The data contain roughly 1.4 million clones, 98% to 99% of them seen just once; the ten biggest clones take up about 0.34%. Sequenced input: naive CD4+ T cells sorted from blood. These TCRs come from a man under 40 in good health. Each CDR3 is given with its conserved first and last residue. D genes are given only for firm matches. The size field is filled for only some rows; it gives once, few, many or a size class.

v_call	clone_size	j_call	cdr3_length	d_call	cdr3_aa	cdr3_nt
TRBV13	.	TRBJ2-3	19	.	CASSLPGVTLIGSPDTQYF	TGTGCCAGCAGCTTACCGGGAGTGACGTTGATCGGTTCACCAGATACGCAGTATTTT
TRBV5-4	.	TRBJ2-1	16	.	CASSLSSAYSYNEQFF	TGTGCCAGCAGCTTGTCTAGTGCGTACTCCTACAATGAGCAGTTCTTC
TRBV7-8	.	TRBJ1-2	19	.	CASSLIPGRGSAHFYGYTF	TGTGCCAGCAGCTTAATTCCTGGTCGGGGGTCGGCCCATTTCTATGGCTACACCTTC
TRBV5-4	once	TRBJ2-7	14	.	CASSLGTDTYEQYF	TGTGCCAGCAGCTTGGGGACAGATACCTACGAGCAGTACTTC
TRBV7-9	.	TRBJ2-1	15	.	CASSVSAGAYNEQFF	TGTGCCAGCAGCGTAAGCGCGGGGGCTTACAATGAGCAGTTCTTC
TRBV18	.	TRBJ2-1	13	.	CASSPGNYNEQFF	TGTGCCAGCTCACCCGGGAACTACAATGAGCAGTTCTTC
TRBV27	.	TRBJ1-5	15	.	CASSFSTDGNQPQHF	TGTGCCAGCAGTTTCTCCACCGACGGGAATCAGCCCCAGCATTTT
TRBV28	.	TRBJ2-3	15	.	CASSPETTSTDTQYF	TGTGCCAGCAGTCCTGAAACAACCTCCACAGATACGCAGTATTTT
TRBV29-1	.	TRBJ1-1	12	.	CSGSRQNTEAFF	TGCAGCGGATCCCGACAGAACACTGAAGCTTTCTTT
TRBV27	.	TRBJ2-7	13	.	CASSRSYSYEQYF	TGTGCCAGCAGTCGGAGCTACTCCTACGAGCAGTACTTC
TRBV2	.	TRBJ2-1	13	.	CASSEARGGEQFF	TGTGCCAGCAGTGAAGCGAGGGGGGGTGAGCAGTTCTTC
TRBV5-1	.	TRBJ1-1	14	TRBD1	CASSLDAGQTEAFF	TGCGCCAGCAGCTTGGACGCGGGACAGACTGAAGCTTTCTTT
TRBV15	.	TRBJ2-2	15	.	CATERGQRGTGELFF	TGTGCCACCGAAAGGGGGCAGCGGGGCACCGGGGAGCTGTTTTTT
TRBV9	.	TRBJ2-1	15	.	CASSVQADYYNEQFF	TGTGCCAGCAGCGTCCAAGCGGATTACTACAATGAGCAGTTCTTC
TRBV5-4	.	TRBJ2-3	14	.	CASSSPDSPDTQYF	TGTGCCAGCAGCTCCCCGGACAGTCCAGATACGCAGTATTTT
TRBV7-9	.	TRBJ2-7	15	.	CASSSRLSSSYEQYF	TGTGCCAGCAGCTCAAGGTTATCTAGCTCCTACGAGCAGTACTTC
TRBV30	.	TRBJ2-7	12	.	CAWSPGPYEQYF	TGTGCCTGGTCCCCCGGCCCCTACGAGCAGTACTTC
TRBV15	.	TRBJ1-1	15	TRBD1	CATSRDGQGAGEAFF	TGTGCCACCAGCAGAGATGGACAGGGGGCTGGTGAAGCTTTCTTT
TRBV7-3	.	TRBJ2-3	12	.	CASSSLGDTQYF	TGTGCCAGCAGCTCACTAGGTGATACGCAGTATTTT
TRBV5-1	.	TRBJ2-7	12	.	CASSLVGIEQYF	TGCGCCAGCAGCTTGGTGGGGATCGAGCAGTACTTC
TRBV28	.	TRBJ1-1	15	.	CASTTAVGAWTEAFF	TGTGCCAGCACTACCGCAGTGGGGGCATGGACTGAAGCTTTCTTT
TRBV5-1	.	TRBJ2-1	16	TRBD2	CASSFGGGASYNEQFF	TGCGCCAGCAGCTTTGGCGGGGGGGCCTCCTACAATGAGCAGTTCTTC
TRBV28	.	TRBJ2-2	12	.	CVSRTQTGELFF	TGTGTCAGCAGGACCCAAACCGGGGAGCTGTTTTTT
TRBV5-1	.	TRBJ2-3	12	TRBD2	CASSLSGTSEYF	TGCGCCAGCAGCCTATCCGGGACTAGCGAGTATTTT
TRBV5-1	.	TRBJ1-3	21	.	CASSLWPPIPPGLVSGNTIYF	TGCGCCAGCAGCTTGTGGCCGCCCATTCCTCCGGGGCTTGTCTCTGGAAACACCATATATTTT
TRBV6-1	.	TRBJ2-5	16	.	CASSEATSPAEETQYF	TGTGCCAGCAGTGAAGCAACGTCACCCGCGGAGGAGACCCAGTACTTC
TRBV19	once	TRBJ1-1	13	.	CATSNVNSDEAFF	TGTGCCACATCCAACGTTAACAGCGACGAAGCTTTCTTT